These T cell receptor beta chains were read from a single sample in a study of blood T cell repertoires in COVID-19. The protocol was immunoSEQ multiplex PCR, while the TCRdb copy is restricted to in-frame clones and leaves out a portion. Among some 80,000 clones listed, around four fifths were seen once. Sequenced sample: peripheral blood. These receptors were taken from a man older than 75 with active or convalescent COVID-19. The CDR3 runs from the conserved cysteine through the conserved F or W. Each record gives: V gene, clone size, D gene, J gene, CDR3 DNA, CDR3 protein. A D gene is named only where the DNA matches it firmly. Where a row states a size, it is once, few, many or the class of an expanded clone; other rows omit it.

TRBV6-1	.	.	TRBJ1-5	TGTGCCAGCAGTGACAGGGAGGGCAATCAGCCCCAGCATTTT	CASSDREGNQPQHF
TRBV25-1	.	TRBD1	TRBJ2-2	TGTGCCAGCAGTCCCTGGACAGGGCATTTTTCGAACACCGGGGAGCTGTTTTTT	CASSPWTGHFSNTGELFF
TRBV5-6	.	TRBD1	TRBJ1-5	TGTGCCAGCAGCGCAGGGGGTAATCAGCCCCAGCATTTT	CASSAGGNQPQHF
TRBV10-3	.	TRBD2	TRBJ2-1	TGTGCCATCAGTGAAGGACTAGCAGACGTCTACAATGAGCAGTTCTTC	CAISEGLADVYNEQFF
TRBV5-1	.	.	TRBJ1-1	TGCGCCAGCAGCTTGACCGGAGGGAACACTGAAGCTTTCTTT	CASSLTGGNTEAFF
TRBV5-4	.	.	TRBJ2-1	TGTGCCAGCAGCCGGAGAAACAATGAGCAGTTCTTC	CASSRRNNEQFF
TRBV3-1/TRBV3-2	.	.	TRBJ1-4	TGTGCCAGCAGGACAGGTGCAACTAATGAAAAACTGTTTTTT	CASRTGATNEKLFF
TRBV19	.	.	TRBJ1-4	TGTGCCAGTAGTATAGGGGCTTATAATGAAAAACTGTTTTTT	CASSIGAYNEKLFF
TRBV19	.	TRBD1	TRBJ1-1	TGTGCCAGTATTGAGGGACAGTTGAACACTGAAGCTTTCTTT	CASIEGQLNTEAFF
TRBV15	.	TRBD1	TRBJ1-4	TGTGCCACCAGCAGAGATAAGGGGACAGGTGAAAAACTGTTTTTT	CATSRDKGTGEKLFF
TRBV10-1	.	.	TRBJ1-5	TGCGCCAGCAGTGAGTCGGCGGGTGGGGGGAAAAATCAGCCCCAGCATTTT	CASSESAGGGKNQPQHF
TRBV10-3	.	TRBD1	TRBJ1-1	TGTGCCATCAGTGAGAAGCAAGGACAGGGGAACACTGAAGCTTTCTTT	CAISEKQGQGNTEAFF
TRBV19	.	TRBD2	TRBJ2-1	TGTGCCAGTAGTATAGGGCTAGCGGGAGGTTCCTATATCTCCTACAATGAGCAGTTCTTC	CASSIGLAGGSYISYNEQFF
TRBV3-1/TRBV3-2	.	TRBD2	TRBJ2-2	TGTGCCAGCAGTTGGACTAGCGGGAACACCGGGGAGCTGTTTTTT	CASSWTSGNTGELFF
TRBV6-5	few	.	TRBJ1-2	TGTGCCAGCAGTTACTTGGGGCAGGGTGGTGGCTACACCTTC	CASSYLGQGGGYTF
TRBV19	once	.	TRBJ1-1	TGTGCCAGTAGTGGGTCCGGGTACCTTACTGAAGCTTTCTTT	CASSGSGYLTEAFF
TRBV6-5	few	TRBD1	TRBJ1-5	TGTGCCAGTAAGACAGGGGGGTACAATCAGCCCCAGCATTTT	CASKTGGYNQPQHF
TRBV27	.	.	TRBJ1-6	TGTGCCAGCAGTCCCCGCCGACAGATTTCACCCCTCCACTTT	CASSPRRQISPLHF
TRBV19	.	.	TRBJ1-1	TGTGCCAGTAGTATTGTGACAGTTAACACTGAAGCTTTCTTT	CASSIVTVNTEAFF
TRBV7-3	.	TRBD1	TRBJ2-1	TGTGCCAGCAGCTCGGGACAGGGGCGTTACAATGAGCAGTTCTTC	CASSSGQGRYNEQFF
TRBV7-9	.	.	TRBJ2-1	TGTGCCAGCAGCTTAGCGCCAGAGCGGTTGCAGTTCTTC	CASSLAPERLQFF
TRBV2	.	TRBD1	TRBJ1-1	TGTGCCAGCAGGGGGACAGGTCTTACTGAAGCTTTCTTT	CASRGTGLTEAFF
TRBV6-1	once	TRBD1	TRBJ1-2	TGTGCCAGCAGTGATCCCGCGACAGGGGGGTATGGCTACACCTTC	CASSDPATGGYGYTF
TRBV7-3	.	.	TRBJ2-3	TGTGCCAGCAGCCTCCAGCCAGGCATAAGCACAGATACGCAGTATTTT	CASSLQPGISTDTQYF
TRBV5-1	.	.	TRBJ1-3	TGCGCCAGCAGCTTAGGGGGGGCACCTGGAAACACCATATATTTT	CASSLGGAPGNTIYF
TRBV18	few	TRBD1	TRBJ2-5	TGTGCCAGCTCACGAGACAGGGGAGGTGAGACCCAGTACTTC	CASSRDRGGETQYF
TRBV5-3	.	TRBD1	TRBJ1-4	TGTGCCAGAAGCTTGGGAGCAGGGGGGAATGAAAAACTGTTTTTT	CARSLGAGGNEKLFF
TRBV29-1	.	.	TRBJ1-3	TGCAGCGTTGTTCTACCAACTTTAGGAAACACCATATATTTT	CSVVLPTLGNTIYF
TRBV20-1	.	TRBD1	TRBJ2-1	TGCAGTGCGGATGGGACAGGTTTATCGTTCTTC	CSADGTGLSFF
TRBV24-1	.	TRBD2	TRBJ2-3	TGTGCCACCAGTGCTAGCGGGAGCACAGATACGCAGTATTTT	CATSASGSTDTQYF
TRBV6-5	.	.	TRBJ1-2	TGTGCCATCACTTCCCAGGCCCTCTATGGCTACACCTTC	CAITSQALYGYTF
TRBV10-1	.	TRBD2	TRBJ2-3	TGCGCCAGCAGCCCCGGGACTAGCGGGGGGACAGTTACGCAGTATTTT	CASSPGTSGGTVTQYF
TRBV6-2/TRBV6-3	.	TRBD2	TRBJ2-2	TGTGCCAGCAGTCTGGGACTAGCGGGAGTAGCGGAGCTGTTTTTT	CASSLGLAGVAELFF
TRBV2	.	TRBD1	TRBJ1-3	TGTGCCAGCAGGAGGGACAGCTCGGGAAACACCATATATTTT	CASRRDSSGNTIYF
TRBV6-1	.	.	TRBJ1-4	TGTGCCAGCAGTGAAGCGGGAGACGGCCGGACCCGTCTGTTTTTT	CASSEAGDGRTRLFF
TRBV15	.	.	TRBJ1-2	TGTGCCACCAGCAGCGGCAGGGGATCTTATTATGGCTACACCTTC	CATSSGRGSYYGYTF
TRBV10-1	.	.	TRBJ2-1	TGCGCCAGCACCGTGGGCGGGCAAACCTACAATGAGCAGTTCTTC	CASTVGGQTYNEQFF
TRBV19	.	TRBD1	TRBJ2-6	TGTGCCAGTAGTATGCTTAGGACAGGGAACACTGGGGCCAACGTCCTGACTTTC	CASSMLRTGNTGANVLTF
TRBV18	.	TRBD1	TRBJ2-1	TGTGCCAGCTCACCGGCGTGGGGACAGTACAATGAGCAGTTCTTC	CASSPAWGQYNEQFF
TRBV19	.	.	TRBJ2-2	TGTGCCAGTATGATATCTAACGGGGCGAACACCGGGGAGCTGTTTTTT	CASMISNGANTGELFF
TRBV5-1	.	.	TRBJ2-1	TGCGCCAGCAGCTACCGGGACTCCAGCTCCTACAATGAGCAGTTCTTC	CASSYRDSSSYNEQFF
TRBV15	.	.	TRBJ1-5	TGTGCCACCAGCAGAGCTGAGCAGGATAGCAATCAGCCCCAGCATTTT	CATSRAEQDSNQPQHF
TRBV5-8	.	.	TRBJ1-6	TGTGCCAGCAGCTTGGCGGGGGTATCACCCCTCCACTTT	CASSLAGVSPLHF
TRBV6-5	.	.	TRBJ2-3	TGTGCCAGCAGTTACGGGTGGAGGGGCACAGATACGCAGTATTTT	CASSYGWRGTDTQYF
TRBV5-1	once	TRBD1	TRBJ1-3	TGCGCCAGCAGCCTAGACAGGGCCCACCTAGGATCTGGAAACACCATATATTTT	CASSLDRAHLGSGNTIYF
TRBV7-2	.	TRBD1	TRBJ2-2	TGTGCCAGCAGGGGGACAGGGGCGAACACCGGGGAGCTGTTTTTT	CASRGTGANTGELFF
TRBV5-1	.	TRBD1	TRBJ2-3	TGCGCCAGCACGACAGGGAGCACAGATACGCAGTATTTT	CASTTGSTDTQYF
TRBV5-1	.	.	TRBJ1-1	TGCGCCAGCAGCTTGGACCCCGGGATCAACACTGAAGCTTTCTTT	CASSLDPGINTEAFF
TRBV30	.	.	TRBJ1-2	TGTGCCCGTGATTGGGGAGCTAACTATGGCTACACCTTC	CARDWGANYGYTF
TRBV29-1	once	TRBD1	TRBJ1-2	TGCAGCGTGGGACAGGGGGCGAATGGCTACACCTTC	CSVGQGANGYTF
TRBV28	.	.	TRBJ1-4	TGTGCCAGCAGTTTGGGGAGCATTCTCACTGGACTGTTTTTT	CASSLGSILTGLFF
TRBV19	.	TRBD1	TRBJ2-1	TGTGCCAGCGTGGCCCCGGGACAGGGCGGTGAGCAGTTCTTC	CASVAPGQGGEQFF
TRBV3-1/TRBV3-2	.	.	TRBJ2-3	TGTGCCAGCAGCGACCAGGCTAGCACAGATACGCAGTATTTT	CASSDQASTDTQYF